This TCR beta chain was sequenced for a study of T cell repertoires in cytomegalovirus infection (dated by TCRdb to the late 2010s). Looking at the study overall: Peptide stimulations targeted recently identified HLA-C-restricted CMV epitopes, whose presentation resists viral immunomodulation, together with well-studied HLA-B-restricted epitopes. Because public TCR beta signatures pointed to carriage of CMV infection together with the matching HLA type, the HLA type of each donor mattered for the analysis. The study at large found these results: The ex vivo response was dominated by HLA-C-restricted CMV-specific TCR beta clonotypes, which also provided the single most frequent clonotype in two of eight donors. In both this cohort and an independent cohort of 350 to 400 donors, the cumulative frequency of public TCR beta family members distinguished carriers of CMV infection plus the relevant HLA type.

TCRdb lists the instrument as Illumina HiSeq 1500. TCRdb trimmed the raw reads at Q25, called clones with MiXCR and kept productive beta chains. Rows matching on CDR3 protein sequence are summarized as one entry with the most common DNA and genes. The sample data list roughly 500,000 distinct CDR3 sequences, and roughly 42% of these were observed just once. Around two fifths of the sample rests with the top ten. This clonotype was recorded at least ten times. The target of this receptor is not known. Per-base quality was not reported, and no clone a single base away is much larger than it. Trimming removed 5 bases from V and 5 bases from J; the gene matches leave 5 bases unexplained. CDR1 SGHTA and CDR2 FQGNSA were looked up in the germline V gene. From cysteine to phenylalanine, the CDR3 is 13 amino acids long. Only the CDR3 portion is preserved as DNA: 39 bases, with reading frame beginning at the first base.

The treatment or condition label for this specimen denotes: in vitro stimulation with specific CMV peptide epitopes to enrich CMV-specific T cells. This specimen was cultured PBMCs, taken from culture after CMV antigen stimulation. The chain joins TRBV7-2 to TRBJ2-7; 8 bases in between match TRBD1. The receptor was derived from a human donor in good health (CMV status not recorded). Some clones in this sample may be carry-over from other donors' samples. The nucleotide sequence is given as TGTGCCAGCAGCGCCCCACAGGGGGACGAGCAGTACTTC. Its protein product is CASSAPQGDEQYF.